This is a list of T cell receptor beta chains from one sample in a study of T cells in localized non-small cell lung cancer. The assay was immunoSEQ multiplex PCR, and TCRdb's table has in-frame clones only and misses some. Here the sample spans tens of thousands of clones, around four fifths being singletons. Specimen: peripheral blood, collected before any cancer treatment. All receptors come from a man aged 35 to 69 with stage I lung adenocarcinoma. Both conserved end residues are part of each CDR3. Fields, in order: J gene, D gene, V gene, clone size, CDR3 DNA, CDR3 protein. The D gene is left open where the match is weak. Size tells how often a clone was seen (once, few, many) or the class of an expanded clone, and some rows leave it out.

TRBJ2-7 | - | TRBV7-9 | - | TGTGCCAGCAGCCATTGGGATAGGGCCAGAAAAGATTCCTACGAGCAGTACTTC | CASSHWDRARKDSYEQYF
TRBJ2-3 | - | TRBV6-5 | once | TGTGCCAGCAGTTACTTGCGCGGATTTAGCACAGATACGCAGTATTTT | CASSYLRGFSTDTQYF
TRBJ2-3 | - | TRBV6-1 | - | TGTGCCAGCAGTGAGAGAAACTATATCACAGATACGCAGTATTTT | CASSERNYITDTQYF
TRBJ1-2 | - | TRBV5-1 | - | TGCGCCAGCAGCTTTGATGATGGCTACACCTTC | CASSFDDGYTF
TRBJ2-7 | - | TRBV2 | - | TGTGCCAGGGGTTTAGCGGCTGGCTACGAGCAGTACTTC | CARGLAAGYEQYF
TRBJ1-2 | - | TRBV4-3 | - | TGCGCCAGCAGCCAAGGGGCGGCTTTGGGCTATGGCTACACCTTC | CASSQGAALGYGYTF
TRBJ2-7 | TRBD2 | TRBV5-1 | - | TGCGCCAGCAGCTTGGCACTAGCGGGAGCCAGCTCCTACGAGCAGTACTTC | CASSLALAGASSYEQYF
TRBJ2-3 | TRBD2 | TRBV9 | - | TGTGCCAGCAGCGTGAGTCGGGAGGGCCGTACAGATACGCAGTATTTT | CASSVSREGRTDTQYF
TRBJ2-3 | - | TRBV2 | - | TGTGCCAGCAGCGCCCAGGGGACTAGCACAGATACGCAGTATTTT | CASSAQGTSTDTQYF
TRBJ2-2 | TRBD1 | TRBV7-9 | - | TGTGCCAGCAGCTGGGACAGACCCACCGGGGAGCTGTTTTTT | CASSWDRPTGELFF
TRBJ2-3 | - | TRBV18 | - | TGTGCCAGCTCACCACTCGACCAGGGTGGCACAGATACGCAGTATTTT | CASSPLDQGGTDTQYF
TRBJ2-2 | - | TRBV14 | - | TGTGCCAGCAGCGGACAGAACACCGGGGAGCTGTTTTTT | CASSGQNTGELFF
TRBJ2-1 | TRBD2 | TRBV2 | - | TGTGCTTCCACGGCGGAGCGGGGAAGACAAACGGGGAATGAGCAGTTCTTC | CASTAERGRQTGNEQFF
TRBJ1-6 | - | TRBV30 | - | TGTGCCTGGACTCTCGGGACAAATAATTATAATTCACCCCTCCACTTT | CAWTLGTNNYNSPLHF
TRBJ1-5 | - | TRBV15 | - | TGTGCCACCAGCAGTGTCAGGAGCGGTTGGGCCCAGCATTTT | CATSSVRSGWAQHF
TRBJ1-2 | - | TRBV5-1 | - | TGCGCCAGCAGCCAGCTTCCGACAGAAGAGGGGAAGGGCTACACCTTC | CASSQLPTEEGKGYTF
TRBJ1-1 | TRBD1 | TRBV5-4 | - | TGTGCCAGCAGCCTGGACAGGGGACGCACTGAAGCTTTCTTT | CASSLDRGRTEAFF
TRBJ1-1 | - | TRBV29-1 | - | TGCAGCGGCACTCATTGGACGGAGAACACTGAAGCTTTCTTT | CSGTHWTENTEAFF